A single sample gave rise to the 16 T cell receptor beta chains below, sequenced in a study of blood T cell repertoires in COVID-19 (TCRdb year 2020). The receptor library was made with the immunoSEQ multiplex PCR assay. The table comes from immuneACCESS by way of TCRdb, which keeps in-frame sequences with V and J called. Part of the clones is missing from these tables; in studies checked, under half for an unresolved V gene and the rest for unknown reasons. This sample holds approximately 380,000 clones; 85% were observed only once. The ten largest clones take up approximately 3.6% of the sample. Specimen: peripheral blood. The receptor set was obtained from a young woman with acute or convalescent COVID-19.

The chain recombines TRBV24-1 with TRBJ2-5; 7 positions match TRBD1. The CDR3 runs to 15 residues. Germline V gene sequence: CDR1 KGHDR, CDR2 SFDVKD. J lost 4 bases, V lost 3 bases, and 7 bases had no gene match. In DNA form, the CDR3 reads TGTGCCACCAGTGATGGGAACAGGGGCGCAGAGACCCAGTACTTC. Translation gives CATSDGNRGAETQYF.

The chain links TRBV3-1 (or the pseudogene TRBV3-2) to TRBJ2-3, with D tentatively TRBD1 (6 bases). The length of the CDR3 is 14 residues. Germline V gene lookup returns CDR1 LGHDT and CDR2 YNNKEL (reference sequence). The germline V and J ends were trimmed by 4 bases and 3 bases, with 11 bases remaining between them. The CDR3 sequence is CASSLRQVTDTQYF. The CDR3 nucleotides read TGTGCCAGCAGCCTTCGACAGGTTACAGATACGCAGTATTTT.

The chain has TRBV3-1 (or the pseudogene TRBV3-2) and TRBJ1-2; D gene uncertain. CDR1 is LGHDT and CDR2 is YNNKEL in the germline V gene (reference sequence). The CDR3 runs 15 residues. Deletions cut 6 bases from V and 2 bases from J, with 16 bases between. CDR3 in DNA: TGTGCCAGCAGATCCGCCGGAGGAGCAAACTATGGCTACACCTTC. The encoded protein is CASRSAGGANYGYTF.

This clone is labeled as large. The chain joins TRBV5-6 to TRBJ1-2, with D unclear. The CDR3 runs 12 residues. Germline V lookup: CDR1 SGHDT, CDR2 YYEEEE. Trimming cost V 4 bases and J 0 bases, with 4 bases left between them. For the CDR3, the DNA is TGTGCCAGCAGCCCCTCTAACTATGGCTACACCTTC. Translating it yields CASSPSNYGYTF. Based on the CDR3 plus reference TRBV5-6 and TRBJ1-2, the full variable domain is DAGVTQSPTHLIKTRGQQVTLRCSPKSGHDTVSWYQQALGQGPQFIFQYYEEEERQRGNFPDRFSGHQFPNYSSELNVNALLLGDSALYLCASSPSNYGYTFGSGTRLTVV.

The chain employs TRBV2 and TRBJ1-5; 9 bases map to TRBD1. V lost 6 bases and J lost 8; bases outside the gene matches: 11. The germline gives CDR1 SNHLY, CDR2 FYNNEI. This CDR3 spans 15 amino acids. The CDR3 sequence: CASRAWTGVPEPQHF. CDR3 DNA: TGTGCCAGCAGGGCCTGGACAGGGGTTCCGGAGCCCCAGCATTTT.

This chain uses TRBV5-1 with TRBJ1-1, with D uncertain. The CDR3 runs to 14 residues. V lost 7 bases to trimming and J lost 5 bases, with 18 bases between them. Looked up from germline, CDR1 is SGHRS and CDR2 is YFSETQ. This CDR3 reads CASGPGGTWTEAFF. DNA for the CDR3: TGCGCCAGCGGCCCTGGAGGAACGTGGACTGAAGCTTTCTTT.

The chain carries TRBV6-5 and TRBJ2-1; tentatively, D is TRBD2 (6 bases). CDR3 size: 14 residues. Germline CDR1 is MNHEY and CDR2 is SVGAGI. V was pared by 0 bases and J by 12 bases, with 15 bases between. The CDR3 is CASSYSNPAGGQFF. The CDR3 DNA is TGTGCCAGCAGTTACTCGAACCCGGCCGGGGGGCAGTTCTTC.

V is TRBV5-5 and J is TRBJ1-2; D is possibly TRBD1 (6 bases). V was clipped by 3 bases and J by 8 bases, with 17 bases between them. This CDR3 is 14 amino acids long. CDR1 and CDR2 (germline): SGHKS, YYEKEE (reference sequence). The DNA for the CDR3 is TGTGCCAGCAGCTCTGGACAGCCTACTAAGGGCTACACCTTC. Translating it yields CASSSGQPTKGYTF.

V gene TRBV28 combines with J gene TRBJ1-1, with D possibly matching TRBD1 (6 bases). The germline CDR1 and CDR2 sequences are MDHEN and SYDVKM. This CDR3 is built from 14 residues. Trimming pared 5 bases from V and 0 bases from J, leaving 10 bases between. The CDR3: CASSPNRVNTEAFF. DNA of the CDR3: TGTGCCAGCAGTCCCAACAGGGTGAACACTGAAGCTTTCTTT.

The table lists this clone with a count of one. The chain is built from TRBV10-3 and TRBJ2-3; D may be TRBD1 (6 bases). The germline V and J ends were trimmed by 4 bases and 0 bases, with 11 bases remaining between them. There are 15 residues in the CDR3. Germline V gene lookup returns CDR1 ENHRY and CDR2 SYGVKD. CDR3 nucleotide sequence: TGTGCCATCAGTGGCGCAGGGGATAGCACAGATACGCAGTATTTT. Translating gives CAISGAGDSTDTQYF.

A single count supports this clone. Additional DNA sequences in this sample encode the identical CDR3. V gene TRBV24-1 combines with J gene TRBJ1-4, with 9 positions matching TRBD1. Germline loops: CDR1 KGHDR, CDR2 SFDVKD. Trimming cost V 3 bases and J 7 bases; bases outside gene matches: 5. This CDR3 spans 15 amino acids. CDR3 DNA sequence: TGTGCCACCAGTGATCCAGGACAGGGGCGTGAAAAACTGTTTTTT. Translated, it gives CATSDPGQGREKLFF.

The chain recombines TRBV3-1 (or the pseudogene TRBV3-2) with TRBJ1-1, with D maybe TRBD1 (5 bases). V was trimmed by 4 bases and J by 5 bases, leaving 20 bases between them. Germline-derived CDR1 and CDR2 are LGHDT and YNNKEL (reference sequence). The CDR3 sequence is 16 residues long. CDR3 DNA: TGTGCCAGCAGCCTCGGTGGCCGGCAGGGAGGGACTGAAGCTTTCTTT. Amino acids: CASSLGGRQGGTEAFF.

V is TRBV28 and J is TRBJ1-1, with D unclear. The V end lost 3 bases, the J end lost 0 bases, and 8 bases lay between the germline ends. CDR3 length: 14 amino acids. CDR1 and CDR2 from the germline V gene are MDHEN and SYDVKM. CDR3 bases: TGTGCCAGCAGTTTGTCGCAGATGAACACTGAAGCTTTCTTT. Protein product: CASSLSQMNTEAFF.

This clone was counted a single time. V usage is TRBV4-1 and J usage is TRBJ1-2, with TRBD1 matching 8 bases. CDR3 size: 15 residues. Per the germline V gene, CDR1 is MGHRA and CDR2 is YSYEKL. V lost 1 base, J lost 4 bases, and 5 bases stayed unmatched. CDR3 residues: CASSQGSTGGYGYTF. The CDR3 DNA follows: TGCGCCAGCAGCCAAGGTTCCACAGGGGGCTATGGCTACACCTTC.

This chain links TRBV19 with TRBJ1-1; 9 bases agree with TRBD1. V lost 5 bases to trimming and J lost 3 bases; unmatched junction nucleotides: 1. Germline V lookup: CDR1 LNHDA, CDR2 SQIVND (reference sequence). This CDR3 spans 13 amino acids. In nucleotides, the CDR3 is TGTGCCAGTAGTTGGACAGGGGACACTGAAGCTTTCTTT. It translates to CASSWTGDTEAFF.

The gene calls are TRBV28 and TRBJ1-4, with 8 bases fitting TRBD1. This CDR3 contains 17 residues. V lost 5 bases to trimming and J lost 8 bases; unmatched junction nucleotides: 16. Looked up from germline, CDR1 is MDHEN and CDR2 is SYDVKM. The CDR3 sequence: CASSPDFGQGQVEKLFF. The CDR3, as DNA: TGTGCCAGCAGTCCTGACTTCGGACAGGGTCAAGTGGAAAAACTGTTTTTT.